A single sample is the source of the 25 T cell receptor beta chains below, sequenced in a study of blood T cell repertoires in COVID-19. The data were produced by immunoSEQ multiplex PCR, yet TCRdb's version contains in-frame clones alone and is incomplete. The repertoire holds about 300,000 clones, 80% to 90% seen once, with over 9.5% in the top ten. Sequenced: PBMCs or T cells enriched from blood (not recorded which). The receptors here all came from a woman aged 18-30 years who had recovered from COVID-19.

V and J are TRBV7-9 and TRBJ1-2; D is undetermined. The V gene's germline CDR1 is SEHNR and CDR2 FQNEAQ (reference sequence). Trimming removed 1 base at V and 8 bases at J, with 8 bases between. The length of the CDR3 is 12 residues. The CDR3 loop is CASSLGMRGYTF. The DNA for the CDR3 is TGTGCCAGCAGCTTAGGGATGAGGGGCTACACCTTC.

CDR3: CASSTTIYEQYF. The CDR3 DNA is TGTGCCAGCAGCACGACAATTTACGAGCAGTACTTC. V and J are TRBV28 and TRBJ2-7; D remains ambiguous. V shed 6 bases and J shed 4 bases, with 10 bases lying between them. CDR1 and CDR2 (germline): MDHEN, SYDVKM. The CDR3 contains 12 residues.

This clone was seen just once. The chain recombines TRBV5-1 with TRBJ1-1; D may be TRBD1 (5 bases). Germline CDR1 SGHRS, CDR2 YFSETQ. This CDR3 region has 16 residues. With 4 bases removed from V and 3 bases from J, the gap between germline ends came to 19 bases. CDR3 residues: CASSNTDSFFHTEAFF. In DNA form, the CDR3 reads TGCGCCAGCAGCAACACCGACAGTTTTTTCCACACTGAAGCTTTCTTT.

This chain connects TRBV9 to TRBJ2-2; TRBD2 is a possible D gene (5 bases). This CDR3 is built from 14 residues. Germline lookup yields CDR1 SGDLS and CDR2 YYNGEE. V lost 0 bases and J 6 bases, leaving 9 bases between the germline ends. CDR3 loop: CASSVVTGSGELFF. In nucleotides, the CDR3 is TGTGCCAGCAGCGTAGTAACGGGGTCCGGGGAGCTGTTTTTT.

V gene TRBV5-1 combines with J gene TRBJ1-6; D unresolved. CDR1 is SGHRS, CDR2 YFSETQ, per germline. V was trimmed by 4 bases and J by 5 bases, leaving 13 bases between them. This CDR3 has 15 amino acids. The CDR3: CASSMETSNNSPLHF. In nucleotides, the CDR3 is TGCGCCAGCAGCATGGAAACCTCTAATAATTCACCCCTCCACTTT.

This chain uses TRBV7-3 with TRBJ1-1; D not certain. V lost 5 bases and J lost 4, with 14 bases in between. Germline V gene data show CDR1 as SGHTA and CDR2 as FQGTGA. CDR3 length equals 14 residues. In nucleotides, the CDR3 is TGTGCCAGCAGCCCAAACCCGGTCGGCACTGAAGCTTTCTTT. Residues: CASSPNPVGTEAFF.

The chain couples TRBV6-6 to TRBJ1-3; 8 nucleotides line up with TRBD1. The V gene end was trimmed by 6 bases and the J gene end by 3 bases; junction bases not matched to a gene: 7. CDR1 is MNHNY and CDR2 is SVGAGI in the germline V gene (reference sequence). This CDR3 has 15 residues. In DNA, the CDR3 is TGTGCCAGCAGACCAGGGGGCGCGGGTGGAAACACCATATATTTT. It translates to CASRPGGAGGNTIYF.

The chain carries TRBV27 and TRBJ2-2; TRBD1 aligns across 8 bases. V lost 4 bases to trimming and J lost 4 bases; unmatched junction nucleotides: 5. Germline CDR1 reads MNHEY; CDR2 reads SMNVEV (reference sequence). CDR3 length equals 15 residues. This CDR3 is CASSSIGQGTGELFF. The CDR3, as DNA: TGTGCCAGCAGTTCGATCGGACAGGGCACCGGGGAGCTGTTTTTT.

This clone was seen a handful of times. The chain carries TRBV24-1 and TRBJ2-7, with 9 bases matching TRBD1. The V segment lost 4 bases and the J segment 3 bases; nucleotides outside the gene matches: 9. Germline V gene sequence: CDR1 KGHDR, CDR2 SFDVKD. The CDR3 length is 16 residues. The CDR3: CATSEPTGTGFYEQYF. In DNA, the CDR3 is TGTGCCACCAGTGAACCTACCGGGACAGGGTTCTACGAGCAGTACTTC.

The chain joins TRBV10-3 to TRBJ2-1; 13 nucleotides agree with TRBD2. The CDR3 length is 16 residues. Per germline, CDR1 ENHRY and CDR2 SYGVKD. J lost 6 bases, V lost 10 bases, and 12 bases had no gene match. The CDR3 DNA reads as TGTGCCAGCACTAGCGGGGGGGCCCAATACACCAATGAGCAGTTCTTC. Translating gives CASTSGGAQYTNEQFF.

This chain links TRBV28 with TRBJ2-3; D is ambiguous. The germline V and J ends were trimmed by 0 bases and 1 base, with 20 bases remaining between them. The CDR3 contains 19 residues. Germline assignment: CDR1 MDHEN and CDR2 SYDVKM. CDR3 DNA sequence: TGTGCCAGCAGTTTATGGTGGAGAGGCACTTCTAACGGCACAGATACGCAGTATTTT. It encodes CASSLWWRGTSNGTDTQYF.

V and J are TRBV9 and TRBJ2-1; 8 nucleotides agree with TRBD2. The CDR3 runs 16 residues. The junction had 15 bases not matched to a gene; V was cut back by 4 bases and J by 9 bases. From germline, CDR1 is SGDLS and CDR2 YYNGEE. The CDR3 nucleotides read TGTGCCAGCAGCCCACAGCAGTCTGTCGGGGGGGGTGAGCAGTTCTTC. It translates to CASSPQQSVGGGEQFF. Filled out from reference TRBV9 and TRBJ2-1, the complete variable domain reads DSGVTQTPKHLITATGQRVTLRCSPRSGDLSVYWYQQSLDQGLQFLIQYYNGEERAKGNILERFSAQQFPDLHSELNLSSLELGDSALYFCASSPQQSVGGGEQFFGPGTRLTVL.

The chain has TRBV28 and TRBJ1-1, with 8 bases aligning to TRBD1. The length of the CDR3 is 18 residues. V trimming: 4 bases; J trimming: 0 bases; junction bases outside the gene matches: 13. CDR1 is MDHEN, CDR2 SYDVKM, per germline. This CDR3 is CASSYPRTGTYMNTEAFF. The CDR3 nucleotides read TGTGCCAGCAGTTATCCCCGGACAGGGACCTACATGAACACTGAAGCTTTCTTT.

A single count supports this clone. The chain uses TRBV12-3 or TRBV12-4 and TRBJ1-1; a possible D gene is TRBD1 (5 bases). Trimming shortened V by 8 bases and J by 7 bases, and 17 bases separated the two germline ends. CDR3 length: 13 amino acids. The CDR3 loop is CASWLWGGNEAFF. CDR3 coding DNA: TGTGCCAGCTGGCTATGGGGCGGCAATGAAGCTTTCTTT.

V is TRBV18 and J is TRBJ2-5; 9 bases map to TRBD1. The CDR3 consists of 13 residues. Trimming at V came to 6 bases and at J to 2 bases, leaving 1 base not matched to a gene. The germline gives CDR1 KGHSH, CDR2 LQKENI. Here the CDR3 reads CASSGQGQETQYF. The CDR3 DNA reads TGTGCCAGCTCCGGACAGGGGCAAGAGACCCAGTACTTC. The full variable domain, rest sourced from reference TRBV18 and TRBJ2-5, is NAGVMQNPRHLVRRRGQEARLRCSPMKGHSHVYWYRQLPEEGLKFMVYLQKENIIDESGMPKERFSAEFPKEGPSILRIQQVVRGDSAAYFCASSGQGQETQYFGPGTRLLVL.

The chain links TRBV19 to TRBJ1-1, with D possibly matching TRBD1 (5 bases). The CDR3 contains 14 residues. V dropped 6 bases and J dropped 2 bases, with 13 bases sitting between them. CDR1 is LNHDA, CDR2 SQIVND, per germline (reference sequence). The CDR3 DNA reads TGTGCCAGTAGCATGGGGGGGGAAAACACTGAAGCTTTCTTT. Residues: CASSMGGENTEAFF.

This sequence joins TRBV30 and TRBJ2-7, with a tentative D call TRBD1 (6 bases). The CDR3 totals 12 residues. CDR1 and CDR2 (germline): GTSNPN, SVGIG (reference sequence). Trimming stripped 4 bases from V and 6 bases from J, with 13 bases between. DNA for the CDR3: TGTGCCTGGACGAAACAGGGAAGCGAGCAGTACTTC. This gives the protein CAWTKQGSEQYF. The variable domain in full, with the rest retrieved from reference TRBV30 and TRBJ2-7, is SQTIHQWPATLVQPVGSPLSLECTVEGTSNPNLYWYRQAAGRGLQLLFYSVGIGQISSEVPQNLSASRPQDRQFILSSKKLLLSDSGFYLCAWTKQGSEQYFGPGTRLTVT.

This chain joins TRBV28 and TRBJ1-6; TRBD1 matches 7 bases. The trim removed 6 bases at V and 4 bases at J, leaving 18 bases unmatched. CDR1 MDHEN and CDR2 SYDVKM come from the germline V gene. The CDR3 extends over 19 amino acids. The chain's CDR3 is CASSLPPGQFDPYNSPLHF. CDR3 nucleotide sequence: TGTGCCAGCAGCCTACCCCCGGGACAGTTCGACCCTTATAATTCACCCCTCCACTTT.

The chain employs TRBV20-1 and TRBJ2-7; no reliable D call. Germline V CDR1 and CDR2: DFQATT, SNEGSKA (reference sequence). The CDR3 is made up of 11 amino acids. The V end was cut by 6 bases, the J end by 5 bases, with 11 bases between. In DNA form, the CDR3 reads TGCAGTGCCACCCAACGAGACGAGCAGTACTTC. Translation: CSATQRDEQYF.

This sequence joins TRBV6-4 and TRBJ2-1; 7 nucleotides line up with TRBD1. V was pared by 6 bases and J by 8 bases, with 1 base of the junction left unmatched. CDR1 is MRHNA, CDR2 SNTAGT, per germline. This CDR3 comprises 11 residues. The CDR3 spells CASRGTDEQFF. The CDR3 DNA reads TGTGCCAGCAGGGGGACAGATGAGCAGTTCTTC.

The rearrangement uses TRBV18 and TRBJ1-3, with TRBD1 matching 7 bases. The V gene's germline CDR1 is KGHSH and CDR2 LQKENI. With 7 bases clipped from V and 0 bases from J, the junction kept 12 bases outside the gene matches. The CDR3 consists of 17 residues. CDR3: CASWRTGGLSSGNTIYF. The CDR3 nucleotides read TGTGCCAGCTGGAGGACAGGCGGTCTCTCCTCTGGAAACACCATATATTTT. The full variable domain, its missing parts supplied by reference TRBV18 and TRBJ1-3, is NAGVMQNPRHLVRRRGQEARLRCSPMKGHSHVYWYRQLPEEGLKFMVYLQKENIIDESGMPKERFSAEFPKEGPSILRIQQVVRGDSAAYFCASWRTGGLSSGNTIYFGEGSWLTVV.

This clone was seen only once. V gene TRBV6-5 combines with J gene TRBJ1-2; D unresolved. This CDR3 comprises 14 residues. Looked up from germline, CDR1 is MNHEY and CDR2 is SVGAGI. V lost 0 bases to trimming and J lost 4 bases, with 9 bases between them. The CDR3 spells CASSYSAGRYGYTF. The DNA of the CDR3 is TGTGCCAGCAGTTACTCGGCGGGCCGCTATGGCTACACCTTC.

The chain's CDR3 is CSATGGTGLRLEQYF. CDR3 in DNA: TGCAGCGCTACCGGAGGGACAGGCCTAAGGCTCGAGCAGTACTTC. The chain combines TRBV29-1 with TRBJ2-7, with 8 bases fitting TRBD1. This CDR3 comprises 15 residues. CDR1 is SQVTM and CDR2 is ANQGSEA in the germline V gene. J was trimmed by 6 bases and V by 7 bases; bases with no gene match: 17.

The chain carries TRBV18 and TRBJ2-2, with 9 nucleotides matching TRBD1. Germline V gene sequence: CDR1 KGHSH, CDR2 LQKENI. Germline trimming cut 10 bases from V and 5 bases from J; bases unmatched to any gene: 8. This CDR3 has 14 amino acids. CDR3 protein: CATLGTGRTGELFF. CDR3 nucleotides: TGTGCCACCCTCGGGACAGGGAGGACCGGGGAGCTGTTTTTT.

This sequence joins TRBV11-2 and TRBJ2-7; 11 bases align to TRBD2. The CDR3 runs 18 residues. CDR1 is SGHAT, CDR2 FQNNGV, per germline. Trimming took 3 bases from V and 3 from J; bases not matched to a gene: 13. The CDR3 loop is CASSFRTSGPVSIYEQYF. Here the CDR3 DNA reads TGTGCCAGCAGCTTCCGGACTAGCGGGCCCGTCTCTATCTACGAGCAGTACTTC.